This T cell receptor (beta chain) is drawn from a study of shared clonotypes between healthy human individuals. Study observations and caveats: Sampling included only blood; tissue repertoires likely differ.

On this clone itself: Its antigen remains unknown.

Replicate PCRs run on sorted subsets employed 200 ng DNA, approximately 30,000 T cell genomes. Here immunoSEQ multiplex PCR was the method, and the copy in TCRdb shows in-frame clones only, minus some. In the table there are some 600,000 clones, about 96% of which are singletons. Naive CD8 cells were CD45RO-negative, positively selected for CCR7, excluding terminally differentiated effector memory CD45RA+ cells. The germline V gene encodes CDR1 MNHEY and CDR2 SMNVEV (reference sequence). The CDR3 spans 15 residues. The V gene lost 6 bases and the J gene lost 9 bases, with 21 bases spanning the gap. The V and J genes are TRBV27 and TRBJ1-5; perhaps TRBD1 as D (5 bases). This receptor was taken from a woman younger than 45 in good health. The sequenced material came from naive CD8+ T cells sorted from blood. CDR3 sequence (DNA): TGTGCCAGCAGCACTGACAGCAGGGCGCTGGGGCCCCAGCATTTT. It yields the protein CASSTDSRALGPQHF.